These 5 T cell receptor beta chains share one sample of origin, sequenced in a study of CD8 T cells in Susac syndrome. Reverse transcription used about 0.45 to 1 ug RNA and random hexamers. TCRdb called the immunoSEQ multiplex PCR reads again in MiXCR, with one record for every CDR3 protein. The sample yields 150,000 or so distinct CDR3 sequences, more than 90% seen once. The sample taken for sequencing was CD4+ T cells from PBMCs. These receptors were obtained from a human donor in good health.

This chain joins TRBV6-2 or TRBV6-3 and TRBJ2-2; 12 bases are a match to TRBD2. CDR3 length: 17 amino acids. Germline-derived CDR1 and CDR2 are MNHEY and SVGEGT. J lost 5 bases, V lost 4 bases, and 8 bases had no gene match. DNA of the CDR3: TGTGCCAGCAGTTTCCCTAGCGGGGGGGCCTGGACCGGGGAGCTGTTTTTT. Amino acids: CASSFPSGGAWTGELFF.

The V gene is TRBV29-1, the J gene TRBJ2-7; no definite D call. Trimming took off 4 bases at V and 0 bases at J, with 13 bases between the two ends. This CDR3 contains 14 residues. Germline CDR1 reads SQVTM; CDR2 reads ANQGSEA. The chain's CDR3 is CSVVVPPSSYEQYF. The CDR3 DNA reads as TGCAGCGTTGTAGTGCCACCAAGCTCCTACGAGCAGTACTTC.

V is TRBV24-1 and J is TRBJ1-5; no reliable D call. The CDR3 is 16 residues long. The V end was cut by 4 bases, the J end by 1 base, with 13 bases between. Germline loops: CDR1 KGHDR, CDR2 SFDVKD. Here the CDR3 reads CATSDLSNESNQPQHF. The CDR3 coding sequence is TGTGCCACCAGTGACCTTTCTAACGAGAGCAATCAGCCCCAGCATTTT.

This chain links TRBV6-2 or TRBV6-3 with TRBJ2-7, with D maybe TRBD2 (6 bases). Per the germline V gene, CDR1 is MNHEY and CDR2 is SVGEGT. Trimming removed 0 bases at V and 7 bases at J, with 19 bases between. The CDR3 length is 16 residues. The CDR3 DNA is TGTGCCAGCAGTTACTCGGCGGTAGCGGATATGAGAGAGCAGTACTTC. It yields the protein CASSYSAVADMREQYF.

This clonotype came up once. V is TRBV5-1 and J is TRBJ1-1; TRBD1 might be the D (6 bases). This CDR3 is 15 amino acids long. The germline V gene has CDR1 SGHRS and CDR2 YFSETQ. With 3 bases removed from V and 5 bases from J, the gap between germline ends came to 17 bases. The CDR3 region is CASSSGTLITTEAFF. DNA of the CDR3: TGCGCCAGCAGCTCCGGGACACTCATCACAACTGAAGCTTTCTTT.